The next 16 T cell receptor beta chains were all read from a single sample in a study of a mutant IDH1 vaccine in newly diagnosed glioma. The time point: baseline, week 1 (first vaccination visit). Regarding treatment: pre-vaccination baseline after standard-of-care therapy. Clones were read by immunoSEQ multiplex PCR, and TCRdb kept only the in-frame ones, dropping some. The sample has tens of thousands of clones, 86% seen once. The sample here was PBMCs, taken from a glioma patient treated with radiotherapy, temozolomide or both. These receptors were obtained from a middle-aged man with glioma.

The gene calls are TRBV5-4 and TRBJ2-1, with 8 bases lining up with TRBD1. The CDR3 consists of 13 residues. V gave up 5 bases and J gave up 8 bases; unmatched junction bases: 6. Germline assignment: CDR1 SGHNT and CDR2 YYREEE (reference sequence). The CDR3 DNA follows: TGTGCCAGCAGTTTTGACAGGGGCCATGAGCAGTTCTTC. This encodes CASSFDRGHEQFF.

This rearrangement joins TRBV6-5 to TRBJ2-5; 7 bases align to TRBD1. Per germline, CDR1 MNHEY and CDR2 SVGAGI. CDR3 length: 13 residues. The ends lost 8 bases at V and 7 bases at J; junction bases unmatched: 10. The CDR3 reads CASQGDGRLTQYF. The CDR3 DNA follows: TGTGCCAGCCAGGGGGACGGAAGATTGACCCAGTACTTC.

DNA of the CDR3: TGCGCCAGCAGCTTAAACAGTATTCAGCCCCAGCATTTT. It encodes CASSLNSIQPQHF. The chain has TRBV4-1 and TRBJ1-5, with D hard to call. V was pared by 5 bases and J by 6 bases, with 11 bases between. In germline, CDR1 is MGHRA, CDR2 YSYEKL. The CDR3 runs 13 residues.

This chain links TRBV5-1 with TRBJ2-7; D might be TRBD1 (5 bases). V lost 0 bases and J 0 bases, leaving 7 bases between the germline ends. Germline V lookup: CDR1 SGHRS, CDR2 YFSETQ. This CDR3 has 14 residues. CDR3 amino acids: CASSLEQGSYEQYF. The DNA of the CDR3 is TGCGCCAGCAGCTTGGAGCAGGGCTCCTACGAGCAGTACTTC.

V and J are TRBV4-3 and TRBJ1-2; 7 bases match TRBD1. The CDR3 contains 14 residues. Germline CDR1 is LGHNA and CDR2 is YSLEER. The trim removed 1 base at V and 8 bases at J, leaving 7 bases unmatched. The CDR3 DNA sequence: TGCGCCAGCAGCCAAGGGGGACAGAAGATAGGCTACACCTTC. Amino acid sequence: CASSQGGQKIGYTF.

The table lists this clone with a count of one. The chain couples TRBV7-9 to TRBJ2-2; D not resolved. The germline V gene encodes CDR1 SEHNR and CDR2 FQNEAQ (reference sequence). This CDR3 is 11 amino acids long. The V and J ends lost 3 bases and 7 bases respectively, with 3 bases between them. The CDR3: CASSFVGELFF. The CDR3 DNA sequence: TGTGCCAGCAGCTTCGTCGGGGAGCTGTTTTTT.

CDR3 DNA sequence: TGTGCCAGCAGTCGACAGACTAGCGGGACGCCCGTAGGTGAGCAGTTCTTC. As protein: CASSRQTSGTPVGEQFF. This chain joins TRBV27 and TRBJ2-1, with TRBD2 matching 11 bases. J was trimmed by 9 bases and V by 5 bases; bases with no gene match: 15. The CDR3 totals 17 residues. Germline V gives CDR1 MNHEY, CDR2 SMNVEV (reference sequence).

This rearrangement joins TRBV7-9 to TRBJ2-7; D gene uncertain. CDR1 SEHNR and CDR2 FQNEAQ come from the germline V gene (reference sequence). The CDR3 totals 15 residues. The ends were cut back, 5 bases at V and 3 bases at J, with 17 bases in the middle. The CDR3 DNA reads TGTGCCAGCAGCCCCAAAGTGGGGTTCCTCTACGAGCAGTACTTC. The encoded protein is CASSPKVGFLYEQYF. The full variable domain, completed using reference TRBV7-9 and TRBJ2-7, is DTGVSQNPRHKITKRGQNVTFRCDPISEHNRLYWYRQTLGQGPEFLTYFQNEAQLEKSRLLSDRFSAERPKGSFSTLEIQRTEQGDSAMYLCASSPKVGFLYEQYFGPGTRLTVT.

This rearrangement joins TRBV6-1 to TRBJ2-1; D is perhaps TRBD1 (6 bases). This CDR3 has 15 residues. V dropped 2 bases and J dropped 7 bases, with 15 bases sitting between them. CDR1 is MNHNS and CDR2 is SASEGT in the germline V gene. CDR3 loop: CASSEIVGGRNEQFF. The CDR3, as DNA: TGTGCCAGCAGTGAAATAGTTGGGGGCAGGAATGAGCAGTTCTTC.

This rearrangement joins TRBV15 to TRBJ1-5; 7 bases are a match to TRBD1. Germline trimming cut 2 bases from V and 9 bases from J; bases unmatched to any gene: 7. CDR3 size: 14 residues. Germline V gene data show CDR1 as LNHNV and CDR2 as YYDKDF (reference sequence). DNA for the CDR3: TGTGCCACCAGCAGAAGTAGGGGGCGGATGCCCCAGCATTTT. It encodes CATSRSRGRMPQHF.

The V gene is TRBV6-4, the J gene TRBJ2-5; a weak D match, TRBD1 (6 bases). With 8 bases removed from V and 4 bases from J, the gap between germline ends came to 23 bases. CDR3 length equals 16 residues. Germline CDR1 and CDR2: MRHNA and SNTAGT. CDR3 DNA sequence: TGTGCCAGCCGGTTGGACAGCGGCTTTTTCGGAGAGACCCAGTACTTC. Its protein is CASRLDSGFFGETQYF.

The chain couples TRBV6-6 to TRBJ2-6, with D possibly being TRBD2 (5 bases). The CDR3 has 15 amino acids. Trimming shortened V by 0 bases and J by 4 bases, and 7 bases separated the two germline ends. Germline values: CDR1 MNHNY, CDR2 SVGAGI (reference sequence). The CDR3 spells CASSYSGSGANVLTF. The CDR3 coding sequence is TGTGCCAGCAGTTACTCGGGGAGCGGGGCCAACGTCCTGACTTTC.

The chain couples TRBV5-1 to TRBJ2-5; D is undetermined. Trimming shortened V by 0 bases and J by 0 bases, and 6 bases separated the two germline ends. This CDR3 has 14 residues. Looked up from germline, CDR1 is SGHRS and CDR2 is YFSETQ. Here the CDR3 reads CASSLVGYQETQYF. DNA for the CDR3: TGCGCCAGCAGCTTGGTAGGGTACCAAGAGACCCAGTACTTC.

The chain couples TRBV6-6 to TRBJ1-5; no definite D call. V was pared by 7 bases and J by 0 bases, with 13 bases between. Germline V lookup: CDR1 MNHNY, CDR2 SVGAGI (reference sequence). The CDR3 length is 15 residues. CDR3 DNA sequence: TGTGCCAGCACCCCTGTGGCGGGTAGCAATCAGCCCCAGCATTTT. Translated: CASTPVAGSNQPQHF.

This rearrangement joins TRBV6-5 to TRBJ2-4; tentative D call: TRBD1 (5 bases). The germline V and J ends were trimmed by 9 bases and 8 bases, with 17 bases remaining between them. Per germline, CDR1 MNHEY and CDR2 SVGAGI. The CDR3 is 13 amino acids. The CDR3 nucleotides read TGTGCCAGTTCGGCGTCAGGGTTGGACATTCAGTACTTC. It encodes CASSASGLDIQYF.

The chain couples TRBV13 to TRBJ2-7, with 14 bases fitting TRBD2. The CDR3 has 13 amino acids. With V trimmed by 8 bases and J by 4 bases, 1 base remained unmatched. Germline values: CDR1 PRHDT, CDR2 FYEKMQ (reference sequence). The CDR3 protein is CASGLAGGYEQYF. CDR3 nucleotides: TGTGCCAGCGGACTAGCGGGAGGTTACGAGCAGTACTTC.